This T cell receptor beta chain is drawn from a study of blood T cell repertoires in COVID-19. At the level of the study: Researchers got acute and convalescent COVID-19 samples from the United States, Italy and Spain. T cells, B-cell-depleted T cells, or PBMCs provided the cDNA or gDNA that served as material.

Authors' methods: Researchers report that nucleated cell counts were estimated from reference gene primer amplification. The protocol was immunoSEQ multiplex PCR, while the TCRdb copy is restricted to in-frame clones and leaves out a portion. That table gives V, J and clone size, and the DNA gave D and trimming. The sample holds approximately 65,000 clones, 80% to 90% seen once. Germline V CDR1 and CDR2: SGHAT, FQNNGV. V was clipped by 3 bases and J by 0 bases, with 5 bases between them. The CDR3 runs to 13 residues. This TCR derives from a man aged 40-50 years with acute or convalescent COVID-19. Sequencing was performed on peripheral blood. The rearrangement joins TRBV11-2 to TRBJ1-1; D is undetermined. In nucleotides, the CDR3 is TGTGCCAGCAGCTTTTCAGTGAACACTGAAGCTTTCTTT. This codes for CASSFSVNTEAFF.